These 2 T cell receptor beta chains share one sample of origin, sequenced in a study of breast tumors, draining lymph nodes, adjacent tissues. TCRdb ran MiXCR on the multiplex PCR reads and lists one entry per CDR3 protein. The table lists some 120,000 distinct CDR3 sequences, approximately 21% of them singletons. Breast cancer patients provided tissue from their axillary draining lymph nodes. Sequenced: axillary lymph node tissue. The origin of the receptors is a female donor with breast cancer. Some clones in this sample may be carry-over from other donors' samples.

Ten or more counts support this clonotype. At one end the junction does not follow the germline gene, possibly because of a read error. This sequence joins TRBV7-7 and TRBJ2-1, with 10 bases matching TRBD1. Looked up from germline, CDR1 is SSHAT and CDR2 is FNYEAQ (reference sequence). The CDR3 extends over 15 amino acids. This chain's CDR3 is CASSPGTGEYNEQFF. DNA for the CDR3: TGTGCTAGCAGTCCCGGGACAGGGGAATACAATGAGCAGTTCTTC. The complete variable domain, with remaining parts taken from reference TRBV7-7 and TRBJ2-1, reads GAGVSQSPRYKVTKRGQDVTLRCDPISSHATLYWYQQALGQGPEFLTYFNYEAQPDKSGLPSDRFSAERPEGSISTLTIQRTEQRDSAMYRCASSPGTGEYNEQFFGPGTRLTVL.

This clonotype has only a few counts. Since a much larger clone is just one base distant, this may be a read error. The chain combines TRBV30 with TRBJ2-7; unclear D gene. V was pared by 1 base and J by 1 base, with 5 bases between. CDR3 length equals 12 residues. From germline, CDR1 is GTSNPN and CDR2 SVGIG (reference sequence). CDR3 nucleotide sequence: TGTGCCTGGAGTGGAGCTTCCTACGAGCAGTACTTC. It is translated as CAWSGASYEQYF.